This is a list of T cell receptor beta chains from one sample in a study of cytomegalovirus exposure and HLA in healthy donors. Generated by immunoSEQ multiplex PCR, the TCRdb table keeps only in-frame clones and is missing some. The data contain 70,000 to 95,000 clones, approximately 80% of them singletons. Sequenced sample: PBMCs. The receptors stem from a young man in good health and CMV-seronegative. The CDR3 runs from the conserved cysteine through the conserved F or W. Fields, in order: V gene, D gene, clone size, J gene, CDR3 protein, CDR3 DNA. D genes are given only for firm matches. Rows may omit the clone size; those that give it use once, few, many or a size class.

V: TRBV10-1; D: .; size: .; J: TRBJ1-1; CDR3: CASRAPWREAFF; DNA: TGCGCCAGCAGAGCCCCCTGGAGGGAAGCTTTCTTT
V: TRBV11-2; D: TRBD1; size: .; J: TRBJ1-1; CDR3: CASSPRTGGGTEAFF; DNA: TGTGCCAGCAGCCCGAGGACAGGGGGCGGCACTGAAGCTTTCTTT
V: TRBV19; D: TRBD1; size: .; J: TRBJ1-4; CDR3: CASSIETGTNEKLFF; DNA: TGTGCCAGTAGTATCGAGACAGGGACTAATGAAAAACTGTTTTTT
V: TRBV4-2; D: TRBD1; size: .; J: TRBJ1-6; CDR3: CASSQGYPGTGFNSPLHF; DNA: TGTGCCAGCAGCCAAGGTTATCCCGGGACAGGGTTTAATTCACCCCTCCACTTT
V: TRBV15; D: TRBD1; size: .; J: TRBJ1-4; CDR3: CATSTYTGVNEKLFF; DNA: TGTGCCACCAGCACTTACACAGGGGTAAATGAAAAACTGTTTTTT
V: TRBV6-5; D: TRBD1; size: .; J: TRBJ2-7; CDR3: CASRQGASPPYEQYF; DNA: TGTGCCAGCAGACAGGGGGCTTCCCCCCCCTACGAGCAGTACTTC
V: TRBV2; D: TRBD1; size: .; J: TRBJ1-3; CDR3: CASSFVRTGSALSGNTIYF; DNA: TGTGCCAGCAGTTTTGTAAGGACAGGGTCCGCACTTTCGGGAAACACCATATATTTT
V: TRBV5-5; D: .; size: .; J: TRBJ1-1; CDR3: CASSTRVSGTEAFF; DNA: TGTGCCAGCAGCACCAGGGTTTCCGGCACTGAAGCTTTCTTT
V: TRBV11-2; D: .; size: .; J: TRBJ2-2; CDR3: CASSFPVGELFF; DNA: TGTGCCAGCAGCTTCCCAGTCGGGGAGCTGTTTTTT
V: TRBV9; D: TRBD1; size: .; J: TRBJ2-5; CDR3: CASSEGARGQETQYF; DNA: TGTGCCAGCAGCGAGGGGGCGAGGGGGCAAGAGACCCAGTACTTC
V: TRBV7-2; D: .; size: .; J: TRBJ1-2; CDR3: CASSLEREGYTF; DNA: TGTGCCAGCAGCTTAGAGCGCGAGGGCTACACCTTC
V: TRBV6-5; D: TRBD1; size: .; J: TRBJ1-2; CDR3: CASSFRGRLDYGYTF; DNA: TGTGCCAGCAGTTTCAGGGGGCGCTTGGACTATGGCTACACCTTC
V: TRBV27; D: .; size: .; J: TRBJ1-3; CDR3: CASSRGPFQDPGNTIYF; DNA: TGTGCCAGCAGTCGTGGGCCTTTCCAAGACCCTGGAAACACCATATATTTT
V: TRBV4-2; D: TRBD2; size: .; J: TRBJ2-3; CDR3: CASSQEVTSGGNTDTQYF; DNA: TGTGCCAGCAGCCAAGAAGTGACTAGCGGGGGTAACACAGATACGCAGTATTTT
V: TRBV6-1; D: TRBD1; size: .; J: TRBJ1-5; CDR3: CASSERTGGRQPQHF; DNA: TGTGCCAGCAGTGAACGGACAGGGGGCAGGCAGCCCCAGCATTTT
V: TRBV4-1; D: .; size: .; J: TRBJ2-3; CDR3: CASSQDGGQVDTQYF; DNA: TGCGCCAGCAGCCAAGACGGGGGGCAAGTAGATACGCAGTATTTT
V: TRBV7-6; D: TRBD1; size: .; J: TRBJ1-1; CDR3: CASSPRPGGAAEAFF; DNA: TGTGCCAGCAGCCCTCGCCCAGGGGGCGCGGCTGAAGCTTTCTTT
V: TRBV4-1; D: .; size: .; J: TRBJ1-2; CDR3: CASSQDEGNYGYTF; DNA: TGCGCCAGCAGCCAAGATGAGGGTAACTATGGCTACACCTTC
V: TRBV6-5; D: TRBD1; size: .; J: TRBJ2-1; CDR3: CASSYLDRAAGEQFF; DNA: TGTGCCAGCAGTTACCTCGACAGGGCGGCGGGTGAGCAGTTCTTC
V: TRBV5-6; D: .; size: .; J: TRBJ2-6; CDR3: CASSQAAGVSGANVLTF; DNA: TGTGCCAGCAGCCAAGCGGCCGGAGTCTCTGGGGCCAACGTCCTGACTTTC
V: TRBV6-6; D: TRBD1; size: .; J: TRBJ2-7; CDR3: CASRRQGLIYEQYF; DNA: TGTGCCAGCAGGCGACAGGGATTAATCTACGAGCAGTACTTC
V: TRBV9; D: TRBD1; size: .; J: TRBJ1-3; CDR3: CASSRDRVPGNTIYF; DNA: TGTGCCAGCAGCCGCGACAGGGTCCCTGGAAACACCATATATTTT
V: TRBV30; D: TRBD1; size: .; J: TRBJ1-1; CDR3: CACQRDRAIQTEAFF; DNA: TGTGCCTGCCAGCGGGACAGGGCCATTCAGACTGAAGCTTTCTTT
V: TRBV7-9; D: .; size: few; J: TRBJ2-7; CDR3: CASSSTVQGVHEQYF; DNA: TGTGCCAGCAGCTCCACTGTACAGGGAGTCCACGAGCAGTACTTC
V: TRBV10-3; D: TRBD1; size: .; J: TRBJ2-2; CDR3: CATETGSGTGELFF; DNA: TGTGCCACGGAGACAGGGAGTGGAACCGGGGAGCTGTTTTTT
V: TRBV27; D: .; size: .; J: TRBJ1-4; CDR3: CASSLMMASEKLFF; DNA: TGTGCCAGCAGTTTAATGATGGCTTCAGAAAAACTGTTTTTT
V: TRBV2; D: TRBD1; size: .; J: TRBJ2-1; CDR3: CASSALGDRGWLRTNEQFF; DNA: TGTGCCAGCAGTGCGTTGGGGGACAGGGGGTGGTTGAGGACCAATGAGCAGTTCTTC
V: TRBV9; D: .; size: .; J: TRBJ2-3; CDR3: CASSGPPTLTDTQYF; DNA: TGTGCCAGCAGCGGCCCCCCGACTCTCACAGATACGCAGTATTTT
V: TRBV6-1; D: .; size: once; J: TRBJ1-2; CDR3: CASSAGSYGYTF; DNA: TGTGCCAGCAGTGCGGGTTCCTATGGCTACACCTTC
V: TRBV14; D: TRBD1; size: .; J: TRBJ2-5; CDR3: CASSDRTGHGTQYF; DNA: TGTGCCAGCAGCGACCGGACAGGGCATGGGACCCAGTACTTC
V: TRBV18; D: .; size: .; J: TRBJ1-1; CDR3: CASSPIGNTEAFF; DNA: TGTGCCAGCTCACCGATCGGGAACACTGAAGCTTTCTTT
V: TRBV27; D: TRBD1; size: once; J: TRBJ1-1; CDR3: CASSMTGGTEAFF; DNA: TGTGCCAGCAGTATGACAGGGGGCACTGAAGCTTTCTTT
V: TRBV28; D: TRBD1; size: few; J: TRBJ1-5; CDR3: CASSYIRTGGGDQPQHF; DNA: TGTGCCAGCAGTTACATCCGGACAGGGGGCGGGGATCAGCCCCAGCATTTT
V: TRBV6-1; D: TRBD1; size: .; J: TRBJ1-3; CDR3: CASSGISRQGFSGNTIYF; DNA: TGTGCCAGCAGTGGGATAAGTAGACAGGGCTTCTCTGGAAACACCATATATTTT
V: TRBV19; D: .; size: .; J: TRBJ2-1; CDR3: CASSIMGALSSYNEQFF; DNA: TGTGCCAGTAGTATAATGGGCGCCCTGAGCTCCTACAATGAGCAGTTCTTC
V: TRBV15; D: .; size: few; J: TRBJ2-3; CDR3: CATSSEGGGRDTQYF; DNA: TGTGCCACCAGCAGTGAGGGCGGGGGCAGGGATACGCAGTATTTT
V: TRBV6-6; D: TRBD2; size: .; J: TRBJ2-1; CDR3: CASSYSHGGGINEQFF; DNA: TGTGCCAGCAGTTACTCGCATGGCGGGGGGATCAATGAGCAGTTCTTC
V: TRBV6-5; D: .; size: .; J: TRBJ1-2; CDR3: CASSYSSGRDDVLLF; DNA: TGTGCCAGCAGTTACTCGTCAGGCAGGGATGACGTCCTCCTCTTC
V: TRBV28; D: .; size: .; J: TRBJ2-2; CDR3: CASSSGLWTENTGELFF; DNA: TGTGCCAGCAGTTCTGGCCTTTGGACAGAGAACACCGGGGAGCTGTTTTTT
V: TRBV7-2; D: .; size: .; J: TRBJ1-6; CDR3: CASSLDRHYSPLHF; DNA: TGTGCCAGCAGCTTAGACAGACATTATTCACCCCTCCACTTT
V: TRBV7-9; D: .; size: few; J: TRBJ2-1; CDR3: CSSSNFGEGGEQFF; DNA: TGTTCCAGCAGCAATTTCGGGGAGGGGGGTGAGCAGTTCTTC
V: TRBV6-5; D: .; size: .; J: TRBJ2-7; CDR3: CASSYSRGYYEQYF; DNA: TGTGCCAGCAGTTACTCGCGGGGTTACTACGAGCAGTACTTC
V: TRBV13; D: .; size: .; J: TRBJ1-2; CDR3: CASSLESWGATKLSNYGYTF; DNA: TGTGCCAGCAGCTTAGAAAGTTGGGGCGCGACAAAACTGTCTAACTATGGCTACACCTTC
V: TRBV5-1; D: TRBD1; size: .; J: TRBJ2-5; CDR3: CASSFEGAGLEQYF; DNA: TGCGCCAGCAGCTTTGAGGGGGCCGGCCTAGAGCAGTACTTC
V: TRBV6-5; D: .; size: .; J: TRBJ1-3; CDR3: CASRRGMGGNTIYF; DNA: TGTGCCAGCAGGCGGGGGATGGGGGGAAACACCATATATTTT
V: TRBV5-1; D: .; size: .; J: TRBJ2-5; CDR3: CASKWEGDETQYF; DNA: TGCGCCAGCAAATGGGAGGGGGATGAGACCCAGTACTTC
V: TRBV9; D: TRBD1; size: .; J: TRBJ2-3; CDR3: CASSSRDRVTDTQYF; DNA: TGTGCCAGCAGCAGCCGGGACAGGGTAACAGATACGCAGTATTTT
V: TRBV6-4; D: .; size: few; J: TRBJ2-6; CDR3: CASSDSSSGANVLTF; DNA: TGTGCCAGCAGTGACTCTAGCTCTGGGGCCAACGTCCTGACTTTC
V: TRBV2; D: .; size: .; J: TRBJ1-5; CDR3: CASSDRGSNQPQHF; DNA: TGTGCCAGCAGTGACCGGGGTAGCAATCAGCCCCAGCATTTT
V: TRBV7-2; D: TRBD1; size: .; J: TRBJ2-1; CDR3: CASSLRQGAYNEQFF; DNA: TGTGCCAGCAGCCTAAGACAGGGGGCGTACAATGAGCAGTTCTTC
V: TRBV10-1; D: TRBD1; size: .; J: TRBJ1-1; CDR3: CASSATGVAKGEAFF; DNA: TGCGCCAGCAGTGCTACAGGGGTTGCGAAGGGTGAAGCTTTCTTT
V: TRBV6-1; D: .; size: few; J: TRBJ1-3; CDR3: CASRSSSGNTIYF; DNA: TGTGCCAGCAGGTCCAGCTCTGGAAACACCATATATTTT
V: TRBV10-1; D: TRBD2; size: many; J: TRBJ2-1; CDR3: CASSESLAGGHNEQFF; DNA: TGCGCCAGCAGTGAGTCTCTAGCGGGGGGGCACAATGAGCAGTTCTTC
V: TRBV2; D: TRBD1; size: .; J: TRBJ2-2; CDR3: CAGHRGYGELFF; DNA: TGTGCCGGACACAGGGGGTACGGGGAGCTGTTTTTT
V: TRBV30; D: .; size: .; J: TRBJ2-1; CDR3: CAWSVQGSINEQFF; DNA: TGTGCCTGGAGTGTCCAGGGTAGTATCAATGAGCAGTTCTTC
V: TRBV5-1; D: TRBD1; size: .; J: TRBJ1-6; CDR3: CASSLDPRDRGNSPLHF; DNA: TGCGCCAGCAGCTTGGACCCCCGGGACAGGGGTAATTCACCCCTCCACTTT
V: TRBV7-6; D: TRBD2; size: .; J: TRBJ2-2; CDR3: CASSLLAGEGFGELFF; DNA: TGTGCCAGCAGCTTACTAGCGGGGGAAGGGTTCGGGGAGCTGTTTTTT
V: TRBV6-1; D: TRBD1; size: once; J: TRBJ1-1; CDR3: CASSEGQGFMNTEAFF; DNA: TGTGCCAGCAGTGAGGGACAGGGTTTCATGAACACTGAAGCTTTCTTT
V: TRBV27; D: TRBD2; size: few; J: TRBJ2-1; CDR3: CASSLTGGPGGEQFF; DNA: TGTGCCAGCAGTTTAACGGGGGGGCCTGGGGGTGAGCAGTTCTTC
V: TRBV9; D: TRBD1; size: once; J: TRBJ1-1; CDR3: CASSAHRGGNTEAFF; DNA: TGTGCCAGCAGCGCTCACAGGGGGGGGAACACTGAAGCTTTCTTT